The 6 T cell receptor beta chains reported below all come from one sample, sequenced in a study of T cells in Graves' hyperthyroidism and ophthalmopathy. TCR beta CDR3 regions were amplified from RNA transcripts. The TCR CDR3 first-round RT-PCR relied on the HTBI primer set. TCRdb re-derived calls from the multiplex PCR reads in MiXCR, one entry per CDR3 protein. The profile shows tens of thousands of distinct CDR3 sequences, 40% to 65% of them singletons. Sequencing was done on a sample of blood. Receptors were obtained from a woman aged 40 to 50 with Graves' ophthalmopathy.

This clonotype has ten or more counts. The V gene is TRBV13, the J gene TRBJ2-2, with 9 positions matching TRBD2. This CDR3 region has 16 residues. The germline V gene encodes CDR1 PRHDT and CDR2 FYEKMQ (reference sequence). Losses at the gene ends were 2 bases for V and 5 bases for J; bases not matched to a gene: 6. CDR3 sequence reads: CASSLNSGSGTGELFF. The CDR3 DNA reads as TGTGCCAGCAGCTTAAATAGCGGGAGTGGTACCGGGGAGCTGTTTTTT.

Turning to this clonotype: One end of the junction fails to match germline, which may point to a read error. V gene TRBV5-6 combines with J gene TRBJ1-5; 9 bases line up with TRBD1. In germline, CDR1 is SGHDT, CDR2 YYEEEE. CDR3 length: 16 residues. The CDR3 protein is CASSSGDRAYNEPQHF. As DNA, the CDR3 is TGTGCCAGCAGCTCCGGGGACAGGGCGTACAATGAGCCCCAGCATTTT.

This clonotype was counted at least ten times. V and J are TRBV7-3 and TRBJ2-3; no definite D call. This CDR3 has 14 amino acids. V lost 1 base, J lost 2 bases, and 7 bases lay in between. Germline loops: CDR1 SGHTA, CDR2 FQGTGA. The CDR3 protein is CASSLIRDTDTQYF. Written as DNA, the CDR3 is TGTGCCAGCAGCTTAATACGAGACACAGATACGCAGTATTTT. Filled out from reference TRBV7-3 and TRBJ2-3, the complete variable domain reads GAGVSQTPSNKVTEKGKYVELRCDPISGHTALYWYRQSLGQGPEFLIYFQGTGAADDSGLPNDRFFAVRPEGSVSTLKIQRTERGDSAVYLCASSLIRDTDTQYFGPGTRLTVL.

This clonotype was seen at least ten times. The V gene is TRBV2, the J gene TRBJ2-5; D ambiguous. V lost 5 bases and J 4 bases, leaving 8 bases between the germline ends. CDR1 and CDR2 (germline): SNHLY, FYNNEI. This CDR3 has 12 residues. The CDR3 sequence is CASSTDVETQYF. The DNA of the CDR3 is TGTGCCAGCAGTACGGACGTAGAGACCCAGTACTTC. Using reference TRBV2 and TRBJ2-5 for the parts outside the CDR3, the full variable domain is EPEVTQTPSHQVTQMGQEVILRCVPISNHLYFYWYRQILGQKVEFLVSFYNNEISEKSEIFDDQFSVERPDGSNFTLKIRSTKLEDSAMYFCASSTDVETQYFGPGTRLLVL.

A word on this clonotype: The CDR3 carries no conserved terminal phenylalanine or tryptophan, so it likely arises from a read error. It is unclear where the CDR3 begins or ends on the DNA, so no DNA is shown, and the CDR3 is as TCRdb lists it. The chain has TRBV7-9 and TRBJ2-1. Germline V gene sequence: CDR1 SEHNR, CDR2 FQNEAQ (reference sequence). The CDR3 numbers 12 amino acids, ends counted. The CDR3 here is CARTLAPTRSSC.

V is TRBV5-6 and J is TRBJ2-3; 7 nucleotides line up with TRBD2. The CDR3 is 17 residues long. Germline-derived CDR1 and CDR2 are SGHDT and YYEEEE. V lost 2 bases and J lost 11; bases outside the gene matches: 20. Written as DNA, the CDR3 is TGTGCCAGCAGCTTTCTGGGGGGAGGGCCCTCCTACAATGAGCAGTATTTT. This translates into CASSFLGGGPSYNEQYF.